Shown below are 7 T cell receptor beta chains from a single sample sequenced in a study of blood T cell repertoires in COVID-19. The data were produced by immunoSEQ multiplex PCR, yet TCRdb's version contains in-frame clones alone and is incomplete. The table shows roughly 160,000 clones, with approximately 81% occurring only once. The sample taken for sequencing was PBMCs or T cells enriched from blood (not recorded which). These receptors were collected from a middle-aged woman with acute COVID-19.

This rearrangement joins TRBV7-8 to TRBJ2-1; a weak D match, TRBD2 (5 bases). The CDR3 runs to 15 residues. Per the germline V gene, CDR1 is SGHVS and CDR2 is FQNEAQ. The V end lost 2 bases, the J end lost 5 bases, and 13 bases lay between the germline ends. CDR3 in DNA: TGTGCCAGCAGCTTATACGGGCTAGCTGACAATGAGCAGTTCTTC. This sequence encodes CASSLYGLADNEQFF.

This clone was detected a few times. V usage is TRBV12-3 or TRBV12-4 and J usage is TRBJ1-2; 8 positions match TRBD1. V gave up 5 bases and J gave up 4 bases; unmatched junction bases: 3. The CDR3 is made up of 13 amino acids. CDR3 region: CASSPGTGYGYTF. The CDR3 coding sequence is TGTGCCAGCAGTCCCGGGACAGGCTATGGCTACACCTTC.

V is TRBV5-6 and J is TRBJ2-1, with D perhaps matching TRBD2 (6 bases). The V gene lost 4 bases and the J gene lost 12 bases, with 17 bases spanning the gap. Germline CDR1 reads SGHDT; CDR2 reads YYEEEE. The CDR3 loop spans 13 amino acids. The CDR3 DNA is TGTGCCAGCAGCCCTGGGACTCTCCAGGGGCAGTTCTTC. As protein: CASSPGTLQGQFF.

The gene calls are TRBV9 and TRBJ2-1; the D gene is possibly TRBD2 (5 bases). This CDR3 has 15 amino acids. Looked up from germline, CDR1 is SGDLS and CDR2 is YYNGEE. Trimming cost V 0 bases and J 8 bases, with 15 bases left between them. CDR3 DNA: TGTGCCAGCAGCGTAGTCGGGGAAGGCTCGCATGAGCAGTTCTTC. It codes for CASSVVGEGSHEQFF.

This clone was counted only a few times. The chain carries TRBV6-5 and TRBJ2-2, with 11 nucleotides matching TRBD2. The germline V gene has CDR1 MNHEY and CDR2 SVGAGI. J was trimmed by 4 bases and V by 4 bases; bases with no gene match: 5. The CDR3 loop spans 16 amino acids. For the CDR3, the DNA is TGTGCCAGCAGTTTTTCGACTAGCGGGACCACCGGGGAGCTGTTTTTT. Translated, it gives CASSFSTSGTTGELFF.

The gene calls are TRBV19 and TRBJ1-2; 7 bases map to TRBD1. The CDR3 is made up of 15 amino acids. The trim removed 4 bases at V and 4 bases at J, leaving 9 bases unmatched. Looked up from germline, CDR1 is LNHDA and CDR2 is SQIVND (reference sequence). The CDR3 reads CASSTGIQGVYGYTF. In DNA, the CDR3 is TGTGCCAGTAGTACCGGTATCCAGGGGGTCTATGGCTACACCTTC.

DNA for the CDR3: TGTGCCAGCAGCTTAAACAGGGACTCCTACAATGAGCAGTTCTTC. Encoded protein: CASSLNRDSYNEQFF. The V gene is TRBV11-2, the J gene TRBJ2-1; D possibly corresponds to TRBD1 (6 bases). Germline V CDR1 and CDR2: SGHAT, FQNNGV. This CDR3 is 15 amino acids long. Trimming removed 2 bases from V and 0 bases from J, with 8 bases in between.